Listed below are T cell receptor beta chains from one sample, sequenced in a study of blood T cells in healthy people across ages. MiXCR, applied by TCRdb to the 5' RACE reads, yields one record per CDR3 protein. Altogether about 1 million distinct CDR3 sequences are present, around 43% being singletons, with the ten largest covering over 15%. Sequencing was performed on blood. The receptors were sampled from an older woman in good health. CDR3s include the opening cysteine and the closing phenylalanine or tryptophan. The order of the fields is J gene, D gene, V gene, clone size, CDR3 DNA, CDR3 protein. D genes are given only for firm matches. Clone size appears in some rows only: once, few, many, or a class for an expanded clone.

>TRBJ2-7|TRBD1|TRBV5-1|-
TGCGCCAGCAGCTGGGGGACAGGGAACGCCTACGAGCAGTACTTC
CASSWGTGNAYEQYF
>TRBJ2-6|TRBD1|TRBV6-4|-
TGTGCCAGCAGTCCAAGGACAGGGGGCACTGCGGCCAACGTCCTGACTTTC
CASSPRTGGTAANVLTF
>TRBJ2-1|-|TRBV20-1|-
TGCAGTGCTAGGCCAGGGGCTGGCTCCTACAATGAGCAGTTCTTC
CSARPGAGSYNEQFF
>TRBJ2-7|TRBD2|TRBV10-3|-
TGTGTCATCAGTCCCCTGGGGGGGGAGGGCGCCGAGCAGTACTTC
CVISPLGGEGAEQYF
>TRBJ2-7|-|TRBV6-6|many
TGTGCCAGCAGCGCGAAAGCAGGTTCCCAATCCTACGAGCAGTACTTC
CASSAKAGSQSYEQYF
>TRBJ2-5|TRBD1|TRBV28|-
TGTGCCAGCAGAAGGGACAGGGGGCTTATTGTACCCCGCCAAGAGACCCAGTACTTC
CASRRDRGLIVPRQETQYF
>TRBJ2-7|-|TRBV6-1|few
TGTGCCAGCAGTGAAGCAGTCCTCCCTCGGGAGCAGTACTTC
CASSEAVLPREQYF
>TRBJ2-7|TRBD2|TRBV27|-
TGTGCCAGCAGTTTCATTGGGGGAGGGCGGCGAGCCTACGAGCAGTACTTC
CASSFIGGGRRAYEQYF
>TRBJ2-7|TRBD1|TRBV29-1|once
TGCAGCGTTGCTGAGGGGGCAACAAGTGAGCAGTACTTC
CSVAEGATSEQYF
>TRBJ2-5|TRBD2|TRBV27|few
TGTGCCAGCAGCACGGGGACTAGCGGGAGTTTAGGTACCCAGTACTTC
CASSTGTSGSLGTQYF
>TRBJ2-3|-|TRBV28|-
TGTGCCAGCGGAGAGCTGGGGCAGTATTTT
CASGELGQYF
>TRBJ1-2|TRBD1|TRBV27|-
TGTGCCAGCAGTTTAGTGGGGACAGTCTATGGCTACACCTTC
CASSLVGTVYGYTF
>TRBJ2-1|-|TRBV20-1|-
TGCAGTGCTAGTAGACTAGGTACCTACAATGAGCAGTTCTTC
CSASRLGTYNEQFF
>TRBJ2-4|TRBD2|TRBV20-1|few
TGCAGTGCTCGGGTAGCGGGACATTCTAAAAACATTCAGTACTTC
CSARVAGHSKNIQYF
>TRBJ1-4|TRBD1|TRBV12-3/TRBV12-4|once
TGTGCCAGCAGTTTCGGCAGGGGGCGTACTAATGAAAAACTGTTTTTT
CASSFGRGRTNEKLFF
>TRBJ2-7|TRBD2|TRBV4-1|-
TGCGCCAGCAGCCAAACACGACTAGCCTCCTACGAGCAGTACTTC
CASSQTRLASYEQYF
>TRBJ2-7|-|TRBV9|-
TGTGCCAGCAGCGTAGGGAGGGGCTCTGACGAGCAGTACTTC
CASSVGRGSDEQYF
>TRBJ1-4|-|TRBV9|few
TGTGCCAGCAGCGTAGGGGGACAACAGCAGGGAGAAAAACTGTTTTTT
CASSVGGQQQGEKLFF
>TRBJ2-3|TRBD1|TRBV7-2|-
TGTGCCAGCAGCCCAGCAAGGGGGCAGGCCATGGAGACGCAGTATTTT
CASSPARGQAMETQYF
>TRBJ2-1|-|TRBV7-3|few
TGTGCCAGCAGCTTAACGTGGCGGCAGGGCTACAATGAGCAGTTCTTC
CASSLTWRQGYNEQFF
>TRBJ2-3|-|TRBV30|-
TGTGCCTGGAGTAGGCCATCCTTGACAGATACGCAGTATTTT
CAWSRPSLTDTQYF
>TRBJ2-5|-|TRBV15|few
TGTGCCACCAGCAGAGACCGGGAGACCCAGTACTTC
CATSRDRETQYF
>TRBJ2-6|TRBD2|TRBV5-1|once
TGCGTCAGCAGCTCATTTGGCGGCGGGGGAGGGGCCAACGTCCTGACTTTC
CVSSSFGGGGGANVLTF
>TRBJ2-3|TRBD2|TRBV7-8|-
TGTGCCAGCAGCCCGGGACTAGCGGGAGTGCGGAACACAGATACGCAGTATTTT
CASSPGLAGVRNTDTQYF
>TRBJ2-1|-|TRBV10-3|-
TGTGCCATCAGCAGATCTAGCGCCCTCGGAAATGAGCAGTTCTTC
CAISRSSALGNEQFF
>TRBJ2-2|TRBD1|TRBV5-1|-
TGCGCCAGCAGCTTGGAGACAGGGTCCGGGGAGCTGTTTTTT
CASSLETGSGELFF
>TRBJ2-3|-|TRBV28|-
TGTGCCAGCAGTTTTAAGTTTGGAGATACGCAGTATTTT
CASSFKFGDTQYF
>TRBJ2-3|-|TRBV3-1|-
TGTGCCAGCAGCGCGTGGAATAGGACAGATACGCAGTATTTT
CASSAWNRTDTQYF
>TRBJ2-5|-|TRBV7-8|-
TGTGCCAGCAGCTTAGGGGAGCTTGCCGGGAGCGGAGAGACCCAGTACTTC
CASSLGELAGSGETQYF
>TRBJ2-1|TRBD2|TRBV20-1|-
TGCAGTGCTAGGACTAGCGGGAGGAACAACGAGCAGTTCTTT
CSARTSGRNNEQFF
>TRBJ2-1|TRBD2|TRBV7-9|-
TGTGCCAGCAGCCAAACTAGCGGGAGGGGGTTTGAGCAGTTCTTC
CASSQTSGRGFEQFF
>TRBJ1-5|-|TRBV9|once
TGTGCCAGCAGCGTAGACAGTGCCACCAATCAGCCCCAGCATTTT
CASSVDSATNQPQHF
>TRBJ2-1|-|TRBV7-9|-
TGTGCCAGCAGCTTAGGGGACACATCCCACAATGAGCAGTTCTTC
CASSLGDTSHNEQFF
>TRBJ2-5|-|TRBV28|few
TGTGCCAGCAGTTTCCAGGGGGGGGAGACCCAGTACTTC
CASSFQGGETQYF
>TRBJ2-4|-|TRBV27|few
TGTGCCAGCAGTTTAGGGTTAGTGACCAAAAACATTCAGTACTTC
CASSLGLVTKNIQYF
>TRBJ2-1|-|TRBV12-3/TRBV12-4|-
TGTGCCAGCAGTTTCTGGGGAAGAGAGCAGTTCTTC
CASSFWGREQFF
>TRBJ2-1|TRBD2|TRBV2|many
TGTGCCAGCAGTCCCGGACTAGCGGATATTTTCAATGAGCAGTTCTTC
CASSPGLADIFNEQFF
>TRBJ2-5|-|TRBV4-2|-
TGTGCCAGCAGCCAAGCAGGGACGAGCAACAATGAGCAGTACTTC
CASSQAGTSNNEQYF
>TRBJ1-2|-|TRBV6-5|-
TGTGCCAGCAGGCACGCCGAGAGGGGAACCTATGGCTACACCTTC
CASRHAERGTYGYTF
>TRBJ2-1|-|TRBV11-2|-
TGTGCCAGCACCTGGCGGGGCTCCTACAATGAGCAGTTCTTC
CASTWRGSYNEQFF
>TRBJ2-4|-|TRBV2|once
TGTGCCAGCACAGGGGGGGTGGCCAAAAACATTCAGTACTTC
CASTGGVAKNIQYF
>TRBJ1-1|TRBD1|TRBV20-1|few
TGCAGTGCTAGAGATTTCATGCAGGGGGGTGGGAACACTGAAGCTTTCTTT
CSARDFMQGGGNTEAFF
>TRBJ2-7|TRBD2|TRBV6-5|few
TGTGCCAGCAGTTTGAACCTCGGGAGGGCCGGAAACGAGCAGTACTTC
CASSLNLGRAGNEQYF
>TRBJ2-1|TRBD2|TRBV6-5|-
TGTGCCAGCAGTTCCAGGCGGGGGAATGAGCAGTTCTTC
CASSSRRGNEQFF
>TRBJ2-7|-|TRBV7-6|few
TGTGCCAGCAGCTTATCCCCGAGCGGGTCCCCCTCCTACGAGCAGTACTTC
CASSLSPSGSPSYEQYF
>TRBJ2-5|-|TRBV20-1|many
TGCAGTGCTAGAGACAGGGTGGCGAGGGAGACCCAGTACTTC
CSARDRVARETQYF
>TRBJ2-7|TRBD2|TRBV12-3/TRBV12-4|many
TGTGCCAGCAGTCGCCAAGCGGGGAACTACGAGCAGTACTTC
CASSRQAGNYEQYF
>TRBJ2-1|TRBD2|TRBV5-6|-
TGTGCCAGCAGCCCGGACCTAGCGGTTCCACCTAATGAGCAGTTCTTC
CASSPDLAVPPNEQFF